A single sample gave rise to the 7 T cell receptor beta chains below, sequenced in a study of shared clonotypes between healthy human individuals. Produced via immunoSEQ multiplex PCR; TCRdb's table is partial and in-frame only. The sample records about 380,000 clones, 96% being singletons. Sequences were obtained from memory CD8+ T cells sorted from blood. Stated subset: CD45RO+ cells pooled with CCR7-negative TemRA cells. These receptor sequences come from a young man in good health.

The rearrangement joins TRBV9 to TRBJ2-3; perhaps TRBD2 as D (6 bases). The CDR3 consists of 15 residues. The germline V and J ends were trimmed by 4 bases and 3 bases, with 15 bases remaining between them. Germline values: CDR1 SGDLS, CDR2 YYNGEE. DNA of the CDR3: TGTGCCAGCAGCACGACCCCCCGGGGGACAGATACGCAGTATTTT. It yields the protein CASSTTPRGTDTQYF.

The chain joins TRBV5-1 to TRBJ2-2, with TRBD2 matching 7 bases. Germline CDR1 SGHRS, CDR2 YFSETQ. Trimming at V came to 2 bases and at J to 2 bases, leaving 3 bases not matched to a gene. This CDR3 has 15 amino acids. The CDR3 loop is CASSLLAPNTGELFF. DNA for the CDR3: TGCGCCAGCAGCTTACTAGCGCCTAACACCGGGGAGCTGTTTTTT.

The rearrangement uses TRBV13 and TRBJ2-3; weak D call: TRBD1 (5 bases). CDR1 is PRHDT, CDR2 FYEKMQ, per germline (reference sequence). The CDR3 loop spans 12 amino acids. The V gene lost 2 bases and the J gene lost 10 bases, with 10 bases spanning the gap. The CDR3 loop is CASSLKGLSQYF. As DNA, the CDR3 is TGTGCCAGCAGCTTAAAGGGGTTGTCGCAGTATTTT.

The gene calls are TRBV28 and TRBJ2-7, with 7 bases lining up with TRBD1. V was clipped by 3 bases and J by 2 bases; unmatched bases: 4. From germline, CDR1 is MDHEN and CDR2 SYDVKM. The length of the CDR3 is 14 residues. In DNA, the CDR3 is TGTGCCAGCAGTTTTCCCGACAGGGCCTACGAGCAGTACTTC. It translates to CASSFPDRAYEQYF.

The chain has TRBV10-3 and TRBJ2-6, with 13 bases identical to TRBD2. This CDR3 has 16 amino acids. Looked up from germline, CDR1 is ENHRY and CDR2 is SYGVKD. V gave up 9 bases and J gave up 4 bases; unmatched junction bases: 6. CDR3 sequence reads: CAITGTSGKGANVLTF. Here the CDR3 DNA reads TGTGCCATAACCGGGACTAGCGGGAAGGGGGCCAACGTCCTGACTTTC.

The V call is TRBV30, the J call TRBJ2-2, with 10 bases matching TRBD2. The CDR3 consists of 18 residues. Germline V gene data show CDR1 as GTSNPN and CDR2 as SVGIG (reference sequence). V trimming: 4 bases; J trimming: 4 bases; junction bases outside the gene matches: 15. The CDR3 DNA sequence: TGTGCCTGGACATACACTTGGACTAGCGGCATCTTCACCGGGGAGCTGTTTTTT. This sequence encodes CAWTYTWTSGIFTGELFF. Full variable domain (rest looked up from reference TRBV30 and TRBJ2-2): SQTIHQWPATLVQPVGSPLSLECTVEGTSNPNLYWYRQAAGRGLQLLFYSVGIGQISSEVPQNLSASRPQDRQFILSSKKLLLSDSGFYLCAWTYTWTSGIFTGELFFGEGSRLTVL.

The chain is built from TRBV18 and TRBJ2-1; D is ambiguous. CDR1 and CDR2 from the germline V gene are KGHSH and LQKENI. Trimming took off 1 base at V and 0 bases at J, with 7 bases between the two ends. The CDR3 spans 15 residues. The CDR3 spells CASSPLYSSYNEQFF. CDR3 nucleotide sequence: TGTGCCAGCTCACCACTCTACAGCTCCTACAATGAGCAGTTCTTC.